The present TCR beta chain was sequenced within a study of cytomegalovirus exposure and HLA in healthy donors (dated by TCRdb to 2016 to 2017). Some background on the complete study: In an earlier analysis of approximately 500 of the donors, roughly 300 Gb of sequence data and 117 million unique TCR beta sequences from approximately 180 million T cells were reported. To predict cytomegalovirus infection status, the study brought together high-throughput TCR immunosequencing, statistical association of individual TCRs with disease status, and machine learning. Among 398 genotyped donors of the cohort, an average of about 240,000 unique TCR beta nucleotide sequences were sequenced per donor, roughly 18% of them non-productive. Typing coverage varied by locus: about 620-630 donors for A, B, C, DRB1 and DQB1; approximately 500 for DQA1; approximately 570 for DPA1; under 490 for DPB1. A later analysis re-examined previously published TCR beta repertoires from just over 650 donors and added high-resolution HLA genotyping to investigate patterns of TCR occurrence. An early release covering some 640 HLA-typed donors comprised about 300 gigabases of sequencing data and tens of millions of unique TCR sequences. Every repertoire in the discovery cohort had been generated on one and the same sequencing platform. Among the roughly 430 genotyped donors, 81% belonged to the genetic ancestry cluster associated with self-reported Caucasian donors. A later genetic analysis took genome-wide SNP genotypes for about 55% of the 666 donors and used that subset as a discovery cohort. Donor age, sex, ethnicity and CMV serostatus were compiled alongside the repertoire data. In an earlier analysis of roughly 600 of the donors, high-throughput TCR beta sequencing was used to judge whether each TCR beta V gene segment behaved as functional or pseudogenic. HLA typing covered class I and class II loci at four-digit resolution. The study aimed to test whether cataloging public T cell receptors could reveal signatures of past pathogen exposure. In addition to the first cohort of 650 to 800 subjects, a separate validation cohort of 120 different subjects was used. The study profiled the T cell repertoires of under 700 subjects by immunosequencing and related them to cytomegalovirus serostatus. Rather than using new phenotypic data, the later analysis identified candidate immune exposures from TCR beta sequences and from how often those sequences occurred across donors. Roughly 5 DR-DQ haplotypes were handled as single units for association and clustering because linkage in the cohort was strong.

The cohort was made up of about 610 healthy bone marrow donors. At the time of sampling, all cohort members were nominally healthy, though unrecorded immune exposures were likely present. The donor tested CMV seronegative, placing the donor among the 300 to 450 seronegative members of the cohort. Every donor gave a peripheral blood sample, and the peripheral blood mononuclear cells from that sample were used for TCR beta sequencing. The Qiagen DNeasy Blood Extraction Kit was used to extract genomic DNA from the blood cell samples. Overall study results and their limits: Linkage disequilibrium might explain the correlated functional status among segregating V segments, but an unknown experimental factor could not be ruled out. Because counts were too low, under 20 rarely observed V segments, including chromosome 9 orphons, were left out of the earlier analysis of several hundred of the donors. Because HLA typing was unavailable for some donors at each locus, only the typed subset was used in association tests. The authors suggested that the approach could potentially be generalized to other disease states and immunological phenotypes. An association between a missense DCLRE1C variant and V-gene and J-gene trimming of TCR beta chains was found in a later genetic analysis and replicated in an independent cohort. Because the 87-base-pair reads could not distinguish some IMGT-functional V segments, including TRBV6-2 and TRBV6-3, those segments were excluded. Most TCR sequences were observed very rarely across donors, whereas some public TCRs were present in many individuals. When HLA alleles, especially DR and DQ, strongly co-occurred, attributing TCR associations to individual alleles was difficult. In a later genetic analysis, fewer N-insertions in productive TCRs were reported among donors in an Asian-associated ancestry cluster than the roughly 700-donor mean. At a false discovery rate of 0.05, a later analysis linked 16,951 TCR beta sequences to specific HLA alleles. A total of 150 to 200 TCR beta chains were listed by the study as associated with cytomegalovirus. In an earlier analysis of several hundred of the donors, most TCR beta V segments were observed in productive rearrangements about 90% or about 30% of the time, broadly matching IMGT annotations. A group of highly shared sequence variants was considered likely to be a technical artifact of the sequencing pipeline. For the cohort, immune exposure information was limited to CMV serostatus. A later analysis found that most CMV-associated TCR beta chains appeared HLA-restricted, with HLA associations seemingly driven largely by CMV exposure. In vitro tests confirmed that a few of the cytomegalovirus-associated TCR beta chains recognize cytomegalovirus antigens. A further reported finding was that TCR beta sequences accurately predicted the HLA-A and HLA-B alleles for most subjects in the first cohort. Sequencing depth was assumed to be roughly uniform across donors in the presence/absence analyses, though that assumption may not hold. According to a later analysis, TCR association rates differed among HLA loci, with DRB1 alleles showing the most associated TCRs and HLA-C alleles showing the fewest. This cohort had only TCR beta chains sequenced, and the lack of alpha or paired-chain data limited which features could be detected. In both the original and validation cohorts, the classifier was reported to diagnose cytomegalovirus status with high specificity and sensitivity. According to a later analysis, parvovirus B19, influenza, CMV and Epstein-Barr virus appeared linked to several top co-occurrence clusters. In a later analysis, HLA-associated TCR beta chains were found to be more clonally expanded and to have lower generation probabilities than equally common non-associated chains.

From cysteine to phenylalanine, the CDR3 is 15 amino acids long. Only the CDR3 region is kept as DNA, spanning 45 bases read in frame from base 1. CDR1 and CDR2 are drawn from the germline V gene (reference sequence): SEHNR, FQNEAQ. V is reduced by 2 bases and J by 1 base, leaving a spacing of 11 bases between them. A word on this clone: Its antigen is unknown. No clone much larger than this one lies a single base away; base qualities are absent.

Library preparation was by the immunoSEQ multiplex PCR assay. A mixture of 60 forward primers for TCR Vbeta segments and 13 reverse primers for TCR Jbeta segments was used in the multiplex PCR. Amplification of the CDR3 region of rearranged TCR beta genes was performed with a multiplex PCR assay on genomic DNA. Amplified TCR beta libraries were sequenced as 87-base-pair reads on the Illumina HiSeq System. The original methods were these. A later analysis counted approximately 84 million unique TCR beta chains across the 666 repertoires, and some 11 million of these chains were shared by at least two donors. Raw reads were error-corrected and collapsed into unique sequences by a nearest-neighbor algorithm in which closely related sequences were merged to remove PCR and sequencing errors. To assign V, D and J gene segments, CDR3 sequences were aligned to IMGT reference sequences. For a sequence to be retained, at least a six-nucleotide match to both a V gene segment and a J gene segment was required. Rearrangements were classified as productive when the CDR3 lacked stop codons and remained in frame with V and J, and all other rearrangements were classified as non-productive. CDR3 was defined according to IMGT convention as the region running from the second conserved V-encoded cysteine to the conserved J-encoded phenylalanine. The earlier analysis of 587 of the donors excluded any sequence lacking an unambiguous match to a single V gene segment. An earlier analysis of 550 to 650 of the donors classified V segments as functional when productive rearrangements were above 56.7% and as segregating when the standard deviation between donors was above 5%. To diagnose cytomegalovirus status from the catalog of TCR beta chain sequences, a statistical classification framework was built. V and J gene assignment, in a later analysis, came from comparing TCR nucleotide sequences with IMGT/GENE-DB human TR gene sequences. Using the TCRdist pipeline, a later analysis assigned CDR3 sequences along with most-parsimonious VDJ recombination scenarios. In a later analysis, each TCR beta chain was defined by its CDR3 amino acid sequence together with its V-gene family, and reads without a unique V-gene family were excluded. In a later analysis, approximately 640 highly shared, low-generation-probability nucleotide sequences were removed to address suspected cross-contamination and a sequencing artifact. In a later analysis, a clonal expansion index for each public chain was calculated from normalized within-repertoire ranks of inferred template counts. In a later analysis, generation probabilities were computed using a VDJ recombination model fitted to out-of-frame rearrangements, and the results were checked against IGoR. In a later analysis, TCR-TCR, TCR-HLA and TCR-CMV co-occurrence was scored with hypergeometric tests, and a repertoire-size bias correction was applied to TCR pairs. In a later analysis, false discovery rates were estimated by permuting HLA or CMV assignments 20 times. In a later analysis, co-occurring TCRs were grouped using DBSCAN, and TCRdist sequence similarity was added for clustering within HLA-allele-positive subsets. Co-occurrence clustering excluded repertoires with fewer than 30,000 or more than 120,000 public chains, plus five with anomalous nucleotide sharing. TCRdb carries this immuneACCESS record with in-frame sequences only. Its versions omit some clonotypes, under half of them owing to an unresolved V gene in the studies checked, with the rest unexplained. V, J and clone size reflect that table, while D and trimming were determined from the DNA. This sample has 200,000 or so clones in its table, and 65% to 90% of those were observed once. The ten biggest clones cover 1.1% to 1.5% of the sample.

The sequence was collected from a girl aged 10 to 17 in good health and CMV-seronegative. Source material: PBMCs. The rearranged chain carries TRBV7-9 and TRBJ1-2; no D gene call is confident. This receptor carries the CDR3 CASSLNLGSNYGYTF. The bases are TGTGCCAGCAGCTTAAATCTTGGGAGTAACTATGGCTACACCTTC. With all but the CDR3 taken from the reference TRBV7-9 and TRBJ1-2 genes, the full variable domain is: DTGVSQNPRHKITKRGQNVTFRCDPISEHNRLYWYRQTLGQGPEFLTYFQNEAQLEKSRLLSDRFSAERPKGSFSTLEIQRTEQGDSAMYLCASSLNLGSNYGYTFGSGTRLTVV.